What follows are 17 T cell receptor beta chains derived from one specimen sequenced in a study of T cell responses to AZD1222 COVID-19 vaccine. Profiled with immunoSEQ multiplex PCR; TCRdb holds only in-frame clones, not every one. The repertoire holds over 150,000 clones, with approximately 87% as singletons. The material was peripheral blood, obtained 28 days after the second AZD1222 dose. The receptors here all came from an adult who received the AZD1222 COVID-19 vaccine.

This clone was picked up one time. The J gene is TRBJ2-4, the V gene TRBV7-8; tentative D call: TRBD1 (7 bases). This CDR3 spans 14 amino acids. Germline V gene data show CDR1 as SGHVS and CDR2 as FQNEAQ. Trimming removed 5 bases from V and 6 bases from J, with 14 bases in between. In DNA, the CDR3 is TGTGCCAGCAGCGGAGGGACAGAGGGAAACATTCAGTACTTC. Its translation: CASSGGTEGNIQYF.

This sequence joins TRBV18 and TRBJ1-5; no reliable D call. Germline V gene data show CDR1 as KGHSH and CDR2 as LQKENI. CDR3 size: 14 residues. V lost 3 bases and J 3 bases, leaving 9 bases between the germline ends. The CDR3 DNA reads as TGTGCCAGCTCACCGCCGGAGTTCAATCAGCCCCAGCATTTT. Protein: CASSPPEFNQPQHF.

This clone is a singleton in its sample. The chain has TRBV14 and TRBJ1-2; 7 positions agree with TRBD1. CDR3 size: 15 residues. Germline assignment: CDR1 SGHDN and CDR2 FVKESK. Germline trimming cut 4 bases from V and 0 bases from J; bases unmatched to any gene: 5. The CDR3 DNA sequence: TGTGCCAGCAGCCCGGACAGGTCGGCTAACTATGGCTACACCTTC. It specifies CASSPDRSANYGYTF.

This clone occurred a few times. The V gene is TRBV5-5, the J gene TRBJ1-5, with D perhaps matching TRBD1 (5 bases). Germline V gives CDR1 SGHKS, CDR2 YYEKEE (reference sequence). The CDR3 runs 16 residues. Trimming cost V 2 bases and J 4 bases, with 16 bases left between them. The CDR3: CASSLSAGAANQPQHF. DNA of the CDR3: TGTGCCAGCAGCTTATCCGCCGGGGCCGCAAATCAGCCCCAGCATTTT.

The V and J genes are TRBV30 and TRBJ1-2, with D unresolved. Looked up from germline, CDR1 is GTSNPN and CDR2 is SVGIG (reference sequence). V shed 5 bases and J shed 4 bases, with 14 bases lying between them. The CDR3 length is 13 residues. CDR3 nucleotides: TGTGCCTGGCTTCCCCCAGGCGCCTATGGCTACACCTTC. Protein: CAWLPPGAYGYTF.

J is TRBJ2-7 and V is TRBV5-1, with 15 bases lining up with TRBD2. Germline CDR1 reads SGHRS; CDR2 reads YFSETQ. The CDR3 consists of 16 residues. Trimming removed 4 bases from V and 7 bases from J; junction bases left unmatched: 9. Here the CDR3 reads CASSPNGLAGGLEQYF. CDR3 nucleotide sequence: TGCGCCAGCAGCCCCAACGGACTAGCGGGGGGGCTAGAGCAGTACTTC.

The rearrangement links TRBV7-9 to TRBJ1-2, with a weak D call TRBD1 (6 bases). The V end lost 1 base, the J end lost 3 bases, and 18 bases lay between the germline ends. The CDR3 runs 17 residues. Germline CDR1 is SEHNR and CDR2 is FQNEAQ (reference sequence). The CDR3 coding sequence is TGTGCCAGCAGCTTAGTTATTGTACAGGGTCGGGACTATGGCTACACCTTC. It codes for CASSLVIVQGRDYGYTF.

This chain uses TRBV27 with TRBJ2-1; D is unclear. The CDR3 covers 16 residues. Per germline, CDR1 MNHEY and CDR2 SMNVEV (reference sequence). V lost 0 bases and J lost 0, with 9 bases in between. The CDR3 DNA follows: TGTGCCAGCAGTTTATCTGCGGTTAGCTCCTACAATGAGCAGTTCTTC. Protein: CASSLSAVSSYNEQFF.

The gene calls are TRBV3-1 (or the pseudogene TRBV3-2) and TRBJ1-3; D not certain. V dropped 2 bases and J dropped 3 bases, with 14 bases sitting between them. This CDR3 is 16 amino acids long. CDR1 LGHDT and CDR2 YNNKEL come from the germline V gene (reference sequence). The CDR3 region has the DNA TGTGCCAGCAGCCAACAGCCGGCAGGCGATGGAAACACCATATATTTT. Protein product: CASSQQPAGDGNTIYF.

This sequence joins TRBV5-1 and TRBJ1-1; D is unresolved. The CDR3 has 14 amino acids. From germline, CDR1 is SGHRS and CDR2 YFSETQ. The ends were cut back, 4 bases at V and 1 base at J, with 11 bases in the middle. CDR3 amino acids: CASSPPDGNTEAFF. In nucleotides, the CDR3 is TGCGCCAGCAGCCCCCCGGACGGGAACACTGAAGCTTTCTTT.

This clone was detected a few times. The chain combines TRBV25-1 with TRBJ1-2; D gene uncertain. This CDR3 is 14 amino acids long. Germline CDR1 reads MGHDK; CDR2 reads SYGVNS. Trimming left V 1 base short and J 2 bases short, with 8 bases between. The CDR3 region is CASSEFGRNYGYTF. DNA for the CDR3: TGTGCCAGCAGTGAATTTGGCAGGAACTATGGCTACACCTTC.

J is TRBJ1-5 and V is TRBV27; D is possibly TRBD1 (5 bases). The CDR3 has 15 amino acids. V was pared by 3 bases and J by 5 bases, with 14 bases between. Germline-derived CDR1 and CDR2 are MNHEY and SMNVEV (reference sequence). CDR3 bases: TGTGCCAGCAGTTTTGTGGGACGGAGAGATCAGCCCCAGCATTTT. As protein: CASSFVGRRDQPQHF.

J is TRBJ2-7 and V is TRBV5-1; D ambiguous. The CDR3 consists of 16 residues. From germline, CDR1 is SGHRS and CDR2 YFSETQ. The germline V and J ends were trimmed by 5 bases and 2 bases, with 20 bases remaining between them. The CDR3 DNA follows: TGCGCCAGCAGTCATTCCCAGAGAACCCTTACCTACGAGCAGTACTTC. Translation gives CASSHSQRTLTYEQYF.

V usage is TRBV9 and J usage is TRBJ2-5; D remains unclear. Germline-derived CDR1 and CDR2 are SGDLS and YYNGEE. V gave up 3 bases and J gave up 0 bases, with 3 bases separating them. The CDR3 has 12 residues. The CDR3 nucleotides are TGTGCCAGCAGCGCGAACCAAGAGACCCAGTACTTC. Translating it yields CASSANQETQYF.

V is TRBV2 and J is TRBJ1-1; 9 bases align to TRBD1. Losses at the gene ends were 3 bases for V and 9 bases for J; bases not matched to a gene: 8. CDR3 length: 14 residues. Germline CDR1 is SNHLY and CDR2 is FYNNEI. For the CDR3, the DNA is TGTGCCAGCAGTGATCAGGGGACAGGGTTGAAAGCTTTCTTT. It specifies CASSDQGTGLKAFF. Using reference TRBV2 and TRBJ1-1 for the parts outside the CDR3, the full variable domain is EPEVTQTPSHQVTQMGQEVILRCVPISNHLYFYWYRQILGQKVEFLVSFYNNEISEKSEIFDDQFSVERPDGSNFTLKIRSTKLEDSAMYFCASSDQGTGLKAFFGQGTRLTVV.

This clone has just one count. The chain is built from TRBV5-1 and TRBJ1-5; D possibly corresponds to TRBD1 (6 bases). This CDR3 comprises 14 residues. The V gene's germline CDR1 is SGHRS and CDR2 YFSETQ. With 2 bases removed from V and 5 bases from J, the gap between germline ends came to 11 bases. The CDR3 here is CASSFSGEDQPQHF. The CDR3 region has the DNA TGCGCCAGCAGCTTTTCAGGGGAAGATCAGCCCCAGCATTTT.

The chain has TRBV6-6 and TRBJ1-4; the D gene is possibly TRBD1 (6 bases). The CDR3 runs 18 residues. Trimming pared 6 bases from V and 0 bases from J, leaving 20 bases between. In germline, CDR1 is MNHNY, CDR2 SVGAGI (reference sequence). CDR3 nucleotide sequence: TGTGCCAGCAGCCGATTGTCGACAGGACCGTCAACTAATGAAAAACTGTTTTTT. Protein: CASSRLSTGPSTNEKLFF.